Below are 28 T cell receptor beta chains sequenced from a single sample in a study of tumor-infiltrating lymphocytes in primary liver carcinoma. From unsorted bulk tissue weighing roughly 19-32 mg, DNA and RNA were co-extracted. Starting material of 450 to 550 ng total RNA yielded TCR beta cDNA via a constant-region primer. What produced the TCR beta libraries was three nested multiplex PCR rounds using slightly modified ARM-PCR. The first two PCR rounds used TRBV1-TRBV30 forward primers with a C-beta reverse primer, 9 to 10 cycles each. TCRdb itself ran the multiplex PCR reads through MiXCR, one entry per CDR3 protein. The sample has about 97,000 distinct CDR3 sequences; about 62% are singletons. The sequenced sample consisted of liver tumor tissue from sampling region 2. The subset denotes: tumor region T2, inferior pole. Receptors were obtained from a woman aged 55 to 70 with primary liver carcinoma and hepatitis B virus infection.

A word on this clonotype: This is likely a read error, given that the CDR3 carries no conserved phenylalanine or tryptophan at its end. The DNA is omitted, as the CDR3 cannot be located on it reliably, and the CDR3 follows TCRdb's listing. This chain uses TRBV6-5 with TRBJ2-3; TRBD2, the table's D call, was not compared with the DNA. The CDR3 adds up to 16 amino acids, both ends counted. Germline V gene lookup returns CDR1 MNHEY and CDR2 SVGAGI. The CDR3 protein is CASSYRGLAARDTQDL.

This clonotype was recorded a few times. The CDR3 region is CASSSGGGRTSEQYF. CDR3 coding DNA: TGCGCCAGCAGCTCGGGGGGGGGGAGAACTTCCGAGCAGTACTTC. The V and J genes are TRBV5-1 and TRBJ2-7, with TRBD2 matching over 8 bases. Germline V gene lookup returns CDR1 SGHRS and CDR2 YFSETQ. The CDR3 spans 15 residues. V was pared by 3 bases and J by 6 bases, with 11 bases of the junction left unmatched.

As to this clonotype: The CDR3 does not end in the conserved phenylalanine or tryptophan, so this is likely a read error. The chain combines TRBV4-2 with TRBJ2-3, with a possible D match to TRBD2 (6 bases). Germline V gene data show CDR1 as LGHNA and CDR2 as YNFKEQ. The CDR3 sequence is 18 residues long. CDR3 in amino acids: CASSQLWRDFCPTDMQYY. In nucleotides, the CDR3 is TGTGCCAGCAGCCAGCTCTGGCGGGACTTCTGCCCTACAGATATGCAGTATTAT.

Turning to this clonotype: One end of the junction fails to match germline, which may point to a read error. V gene TRBV12-3 or TRBV12-4 combines with J gene TRBJ2-2, with D perhaps assigned TRBD1 or TRBD2 (5 bases each). CDR3 length equals 16 residues. The CDR3 protein is CASTKGDGPNAGELFF. The DNA for the CDR3 is TGTGCCAGCACCAAAGGGGACGGACCGAACGCCGGGGAGTTGTTTTTT.

This clonotype has more than one count but fewer than ten. This may stem from a read error, because a much larger clone lies one nucleotide away. The CDR3 region is CVSSYGRGYNEQFF. CDR3 DNA sequence: TGTGTCAGCAGTTACGGGCGCGGCTACAATGAGCAGTTCTTC. The chain employs TRBV6-5 and TRBJ2-1; D uncertain. Germline CDR1 is MNHEY and CDR2 is SVGAGI. The CDR3 is 14 residues long.

A remark on this clonotype: At one end the junction does not follow the germline gene, possibly because of a read error. The rearrangement links TRBV28 to TRBJ2-2; tentative D call: TRBD2 (5 bases). CDR3 length: 15 residues. The germline V gene encodes CDR1 MDHEN and CDR2 SYDVKM. CDR3 in amino acids: CASSPAGSGTGELLF. In DNA, the CDR3 is TGTGCCAGCAGTCCTGCGGGCAGCGGCACCGGGGAGCTGCTTTTT.

This clonotype was recorded many times. V gene TRBV5-5 combines with J gene TRBJ2-5; 12 positions agree with TRBD2. Trimming took 0 bases from V and 5 from J; bases not matched to a gene: 5. Germline CDR1 SGHKS, CDR2 YYEKEE (reference sequence). This CDR3 is built from 16 residues. The CDR3 DNA sequence: TGTGCCAGCAGCTTGGCCCTAGCGGGAGGGCAGGAGACCCAGTACTTC. As protein: CASSLALAGGQETQYF. The whole variable domain, filled in from reference TRBV5-5 and TRBJ2-5, reads DAGVTQSPTHLIKTRGQQVTLRCSPISGHKSVSWYQQVLGQGPQFIFQYYEKEERGRGNFPDRFSARQFPNYSSELNVNALLLGDSALYLCASSLALAGGQETQYFGPGTRLLVL.

On this clonotype itself: Relative to the germline gene, one junction end is altered; a read error may explain this. The V gene is TRBV28, the J gene TRBJ1-2; 7 bases match TRBD1. This CDR3 has 16 amino acids. Germline V gives CDR1 MDHEN, CDR2 SYDVKM. This CDR3 reads CASSLTGGQSDYGYTF. CDR3 nucleotide sequence: TGCGCCAGCAGTTTAACCGGGGGACAGAGCGACTATGGCTACACCTTC.

This clonotype was counted ten times or more. The V gene is TRBV6-5, the J gene TRBJ2-2; weak D call: TRBD1 (5 bases). CDR3 length: 14 residues. Germline values: CDR1 MNHEY, CDR2 SVGAGI. The V and J ends lost 6 bases and 2 bases respectively, with 10 bases between them. CDR3 coding DNA: TGTGCCAGCAGGAGGACACAAAACACCGGGGAGCTGTTTTTT. Translation gives CASRRTQNTGELFF.

The chain carries TRBV6-2 or TRBV6-3 and TRBJ1-1; the D gene is possibly TRBD1 (5 bases). Germline V gene data show CDR1 as MNHEY and CDR2 as SVGEGT. The V and J ends lost 5 bases and 3 bases respectively, with 13 bases between them. The CDR3 has 14 residues. CDR3 sequence: CASSPLGGDTEAFF. CDR3 DNA: TGTGCCAGCAGTCCCTTGGGGGGGGACACTGAAGCTTTCTTT.

This clonotype is a singleton in its sample. The chain is built from TRBV4-2 and TRBJ2-2, with D maybe TRBD2 (6 bases). This CDR3 is 16 amino acids long. Germline V gene lookup returns CDR1 LGHNA and CDR2 YNFKEQ. The germline V and J ends were trimmed by 3 bases and 7 bases, with 18 bases remaining between them. The CDR3 loop reads CASSQDLLGGNGELFF. CDR3 DNA sequence: TGTGCCAGCAGCCAGGATCTTCTAGGCGGGAACGGGGAGCTGTTTTTT.

Many counts were recorded for this clonotype. This may be a read error: a much more frequent sequence differs by one nucleotide. The rearrangement uses TRBV29-1 and TRBJ1-4; TRBD1 matches at 7 bases. The trim removed 6 bases at V and 2 bases at J, leaving 6 bases unmatched. This CDR3 has 14 residues. Per the germline V gene, CDR1 is SQVTM and CDR2 is ANQGSEA. The CDR3 coding sequence is TGCAGCGTAGGAACAGGGGACACTAATGAAAAACTGTTTTTT. Translation: CSVGTGDTNEKLFF.

As concerns this clonotype: Mismatch with germline at one junction end may stem from a read error. The chain links TRBV12-3 or TRBV12-4 to TRBJ1-2; D remains ambiguous. CDR3 size: 13 residues. The DNA for the CDR3 is TGTGCCAGCATTACTGAGAGGAACTATGGATACACCTTC. Translating gives CASITERNYGYTF.

The chain links TRBV29-1 to TRBJ2-3, with 11 bases matching TRBD2. The CDR3 has 15 amino acids. Germline V gives CDR1 SQVTM, CDR2 ANQGSEA. The J segment lost 12 bases and the V segment lost 5 bases, leaving 16 bases of the junction unmatched. The CDR3: CSVKIAGGPTGTQYF. CDR3 sequence (DNA): TGCAGCGTTAAGATAGCGGGAGGGCCCACAGGTACACAGTATTTT.

Details on this clonotype: A junction boundary mismatches the germline segment, possibly from a read error. V gene TRBV29-1 combines with J gene TRBJ2-1; 10 bases agree with TRBD2. CDR1 is SQVTM, CDR2 ANQGSEA, per germline. The length of the CDR3 is 17 residues. The CDR3 region has the DNA TGCAGTGTTGAAGTCCTCGGGACTAGCGACTCCTACGATGAGCAGTTCTTC. Protein: CSVEVLGTSDSYDEQFF.

This clonotype was recorded at least ten times. V usage is TRBV29-1 and J usage is TRBJ1-4, with D perhaps TRBD1 (6 bases). The V and J ends lost 2 bases and 7 bases respectively, with 14 bases between them. Germline-derived CDR1 and CDR2 are SQVTM and ANQGSEA. CDR3 length equals 14 residues. CDR3 protein: CSVESGPRGEKLFF. The CDR3 DNA reads TGCAGCGTTGAATCAGGGCCCAGGGGTGAAAAACTGTTTTTT.

With regard to this clonotype: One end of the junction fails to match germline, which may point to a read error. The chain couples TRBV11-3 to TRBJ2-7; 9 nucleotides match TRBD2. Germline CDR1 is SGHNT and CDR2 is YENEEA. The CDR3 is 15 residues long. The DNA for the CDR3 is TGTGCTAGCAGCTTAGAGGGTAGCGGGAGATACGAGCAGCACTTC. This translates into CASSLEGSGRYEQHF.

To note about this clonotype: This could be a read error, since a much larger clone is one nucleotide away. The genes are TRBV14 and TRBJ2-1; no definite D call. CDR3 length: 15 residues. V shed 7 bases and J shed 0 bases, with 13 bases lying between them. Germline V gene sequence: CDR1 SGHDN, CDR2 FVKESK. In DNA form, the CDR3 reads TGTGCCAGCAACCTAAATAAGCCCTCCTACAATGAGCAGTTCTTC. This encodes CASNLNKPSYNEQFF.

This rearrangement joins TRBV10-3 to TRBJ2-3; perhaps TRBD2 as D (5 bases). This CDR3 is 16 amino acids long. Trimming removed 2 bases at V and 1 base at J, with 13 bases between. Per the germline V gene, CDR1 is ENHRY and CDR2 is SYGVKD. CDR3 sequence (DNA): TGTGCCATCAGTGAGAAGGACTTAAGGGGCACAGATACGCAGTATTTT. Protein: CAISEKDLRGTDTQYF.

Points on this clonotype: A much larger clone differs by one base, so this may be a read error. The chain couples TRBV5-1 to TRBJ2-7; no firm D call. CDR1 is SGHRS, CDR2 YFSETQ, per germline. V shed 4 bases and J shed 3 bases, with 20 bases lying between them. The CDR3 length is 16 residues. The DNA for the CDR3 is TGCGCCAGCAGCGATCACCTTGGACGGGTCATCTACGAGCAGTACTTC. Translated: CASSDHLGRVIYEQYF.

CDR3 in amino acids: CASSRSAGEEAFF. The CDR3 DNA reads TGTGCCAGCAGTCGAAGCGCAGGCGAAGAAGCTTTCTTT. The J gene is TRBJ1-1, the V gene TRBV11-2, with D hard to call. V was pared by 6 bases and J by 8 bases, with 16 bases between. The CDR3 has 13 residues. CDR1 and CDR2 from the germline V gene are SGHAT and FQNNGV.

Note on this clonotype: A read error may be the cause here, since a much bigger clone is one base away. The V gene is TRBV10-1, the J gene TRBJ2-7; the D gene is possibly TRBD2 (7 bases). Germline CDR1 is WNHNN and CDR2 is SYGVQD (reference sequence). The CDR3 covers 13 residues. CDR3 nucleotide sequence: TGCACCAGCAGTCGGGGGGCCATGGTCGAGCAGTACTTC. Amino acids: CTSSRGAMVEQYF.

The genes are TRBV11-2 and TRBJ2-3; the match to TRBD2 covers 10 bases. Germline CDR1 SGHAT, CDR2 FQNNGV. This CDR3 has 15 amino acids. The V gene end was trimmed by 8 bases and the J gene end by 1 base; junction bases not matched to a gene: 6. The CDR3 loop reads CASDPGTSGTDTQYF. DNA for the CDR3: TGTGCCAGCGATCCAGGGACTAGCGGCACAGATACGCAGTATTTT.

A note on this clonotype: A read error may produce the germline difference seen at one junction end. The chain employs TRBV5-4 and TRBJ2-3, with TRBD2 identical over 9 bases. The CDR3 consists of 16 residues. CDR1 is SGHNT, CDR2 YYREEE, per germline (reference sequence). The CDR3 sequence is CASSPRTSVRSDTRYF. The CDR3 DNA sequence: TGTGCCAGCAGCCCAAGGACTAGCGTGAGGTCAGATACGCGGTATTTT.

This clonotype showed up just once. The chain has TRBV11-2 and TRBJ2-3, with 9 nucleotides matching TRBD1. This CDR3 is 16 amino acids long. J gave up 8 bases and V 5 bases, and 14 bases lay outside the gene matches. Germline V gives CDR1 SGHAT, CDR2 FQNNGV. The CDR3 sequence: CASSPTRLQGAGTQYF. CDR3 sequence (DNA): TGTGCCAGCAGCCCAACCCGTTTACAGGGGGCAGGTACGCAGTATTTT.

Concerning this clonotype: This may be a read error, as it is one base from a much larger clone. The gene calls are TRBV10-3 and TRBJ2-1; D may be TRBD1 or TRBD2 (6 bases each). CDR3 length equals 14 residues. Germline lookup yields CDR1 ENHRY and CDR2 SYGVKD. The DNA of the CDR3 is TGTGCCAGCCGGCCGGGGGCGGACGGGAATGGGCAGTTCTTC. Protein sequence: CASRPGADGNGQFF.

Remarks on this clonotype: Since no conserved phenylalanine or tryptophan closes the CDR3, a read error is the likely cause. The V call is TRBV29-1, the J call TRBJ2-3; 7 positions match TRBD1. The CDR3 has 16 amino acids. J gave up 2 bases and V 6 bases, and 14 bases lay outside the gene matches. Germline V gives CDR1 SQVTM, CDR2 ANQGSEA. The CDR3 loop is CSVIPRDRAITDTQYS. For the CDR3, the DNA is TGCAGCGTCATTCCTCGTGACAGGGCTATCACAGATACGCAGTATTCT.

This clonotype is a singleton in its sample. A read error may account for a junction end that differs from germline. The rearrangement uses TRBV28 and TRBJ1-1; D possibly corresponds to TRBD1 (5 bases). This CDR3 has 16 residues. Germline V gene data show CDR1 as MDHEN and CDR2 as SYDVKM. In DNA form, the CDR3 reads TGTACCAGCAGTTCCGGATCGGGGCAGGGAAACACTGAAGCTTTCTTT. Its protein product is CTSSSGSGQGNTEAFF. Together with reference TRBV28 and TRBJ1-1, the CDR3 gives the full variable domain: DVKVTQSSRYLVKRTGEKVFLECVQDMDHENMFWYRQDPGLGLRLIYFSYDVKMKEKGDIPEGYSVSREKKERFSLILESASTNQTSMYLCTSSSGSGQGNTEAFFGQGTRLTVV.